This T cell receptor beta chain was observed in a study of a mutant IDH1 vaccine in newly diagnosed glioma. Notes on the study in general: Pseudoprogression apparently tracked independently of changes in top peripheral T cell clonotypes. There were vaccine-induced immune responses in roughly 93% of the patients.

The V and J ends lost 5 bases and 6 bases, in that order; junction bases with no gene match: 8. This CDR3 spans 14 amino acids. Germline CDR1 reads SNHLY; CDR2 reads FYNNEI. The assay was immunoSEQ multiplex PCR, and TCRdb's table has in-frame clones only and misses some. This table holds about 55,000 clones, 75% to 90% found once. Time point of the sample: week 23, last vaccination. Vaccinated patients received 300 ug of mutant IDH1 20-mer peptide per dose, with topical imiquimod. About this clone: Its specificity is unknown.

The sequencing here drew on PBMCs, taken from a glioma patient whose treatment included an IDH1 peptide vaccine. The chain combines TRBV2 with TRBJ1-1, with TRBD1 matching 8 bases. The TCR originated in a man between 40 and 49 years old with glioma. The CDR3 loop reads CASSPFTGGAEAFF. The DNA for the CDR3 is TGTGCCAGCAGTCCTTTTACAGGGGGGGCTGAAGCTTTCTTT.